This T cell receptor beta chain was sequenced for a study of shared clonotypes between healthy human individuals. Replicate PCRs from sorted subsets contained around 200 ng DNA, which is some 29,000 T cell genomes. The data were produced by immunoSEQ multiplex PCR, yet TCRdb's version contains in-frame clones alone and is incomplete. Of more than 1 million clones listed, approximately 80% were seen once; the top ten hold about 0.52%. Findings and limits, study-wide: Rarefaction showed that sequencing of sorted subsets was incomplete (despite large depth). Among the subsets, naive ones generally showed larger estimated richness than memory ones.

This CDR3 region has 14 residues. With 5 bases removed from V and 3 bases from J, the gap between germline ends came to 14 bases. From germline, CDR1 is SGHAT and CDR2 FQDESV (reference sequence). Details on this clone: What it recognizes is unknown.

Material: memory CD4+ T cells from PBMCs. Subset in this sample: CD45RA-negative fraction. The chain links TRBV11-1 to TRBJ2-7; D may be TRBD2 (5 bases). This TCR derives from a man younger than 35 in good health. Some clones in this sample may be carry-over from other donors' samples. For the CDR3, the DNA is TGTGCCAGCAGCACGTACGGACTCCGCTACGAGCAGTACTTC. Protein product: CASSTYGLRYEQYF.